The 20 T cell receptor beta chains in this list originate from one sample, sequenced in a study of CXCR3-negative and CXCR3-positive naive CD8 T cells (dated by TCRdb to 2018 to 2020). The sample was run on a NextSeq 550. The Human TCR Profiling Kit (MiLaboratory) was used to prepare UMI-labeled 5' RACE TRB cDNA libraries. TCRdb reprocessed the reads, so every CDR3 protein sequence counts as one entry and DNA is not shown. The record for this sample contains under 90,000 distinct CDR3 sequences. The ten top clones hold about 0.62% of the sample. These TCRs are of unknown antigen specificity. What the authors observed across the whole study: TRB CDR3s from CXCR3-positive naive cells showed higher hydrophobicity (lower Kidera factor 4), lower energy, and higher strength and volume indices than CXCR3-negative naive cells.

The sequencing sample was made of naive CXCR3+ CD8+ T cells from blood. The sample's cell subset or site label is to be understood as: CD45RO-CCR7+CD27+CD95- naive CD8+ T cells expressing CXCR3 (TNR3+). The receptors shown here come from a human donor in good health. Some clones in this sample may be carry-over from other donors' samples.

V and J are TRBV29-1 and TRBJ1-2; there is no DNA to check the TCRdb D call of TRBD1. This CDR3 comprises 13 residues. Germline V CDR1 and CDR2: SQVTM, ANQGSEA. CDR3 sequence: CSVLGGANYGYTF.

CDR3 sequence: CASSPEGTDEAFF. V gene TRBV5-1 combines with J gene TRBJ1-1; TCRdb's D call, TRBD1, is unchecked because there is no DNA. Germline V gives CDR1 SGHRS, CDR2 YFSETQ. This CDR3 contains 13 residues.

The chain links TRBV21-1 to TRBJ1-6. TRBV21-1 is a known pseudogene. The CDR3 covers 18 residues. The CDR3 is CASSSHPRRAVDVSPLHF.

The chain is built from TRBV9 and TRBJ1-2. CDR3 size: 13 residues. Germline CDR1 SGDLS, CDR2 YYNGEE. Here the CDR3 reads CASSERRDYGYTF.

CDR3 region: CATTDGANTEAFF. This chain uses TRBV4-3 with TRBJ1-1; as DNA is missing, the TRBD1 call by TCRdb cannot be tested. The CDR3 runs to 13 residues. Germline V gene lookup returns CDR1 LGHNA and CDR2 YSLEER.

The CDR3: CASSLEREGWQCF. The chain combines TRBV7-2 with TRBJ2-7; checking the TCRdb D call of TRBD2 is not possible without DNA. This CDR3 is 13 amino acids long. Germline lookup yields CDR1 SGHTA and CDR2 FQGNSA.

CDR3 sequence: CASTRPGTYEQYF. The genes are TRBV12-3 or TRBV12-4 and TRBJ2-7. The CDR3 has 13 amino acids.

The V and J genes are TRBV5-1 and TRBJ2-1; lacking DNA, the TRBD1 call made by TCRdb goes unchecked. The germline gives CDR1 SGHRS, CDR2 YFSETQ. The CDR3 has 15 amino acids. CDR3: CASSLEGQGVNEQFF.

The rearrangement joins TRBV14 to TRBJ2-3; with no DNA, the TCRdb D assignment of TRBD2 cannot be verified. The CDR3 covers 14 residues. The germline CDR1 and CDR2 sequences are SGHDN and FVKESK. CDR3 sequence: CASSPNLEGDTQYF. The variable domain in full, with the rest retrieved from reference TRBV14 and TRBJ2-3, is EAGVTQFPSHSVIEKGQTVTLRCDPISGHDNLYWYRRVMGKEIKFLLHFVKESKQDESGMPNNRFLAERTGGTYSTLKVQPAELEDSGVYFCASSPNLEGDTQYFGPGTRLTVL.

The gene calls are TRBV28 and TRBJ2-7; there is no DNA to check the TCRdb D call of TRBD2. Germline assignment: CDR1 MDHEN and CDR2 SYDVKM. CDR3 size: 14 residues. The CDR3: CATEGSSGRPEQYF.

The chain carries TRBV12-3 or TRBV12-4 and TRBJ2-7; there is no DNA to check the TCRdb D call of TRBD1. The CDR3 extends over 15 amino acids. The CDR3 protein is CASSPQTGGSSEQYF.

This chain links TRBV6-5 with TRBJ2-1; TCRdb's assignment of TRBD2 cannot be checked, as there is no DNA. Germline V CDR1 and CDR2: MNHEY, SVGAGI. The CDR3 runs 15 residues. The CDR3: CASSYGLAGVYEQFF.

V is TRBV7-8 and J is TRBJ1-1. Per germline, CDR1 SGHVS and CDR2 FQNEAQ. This CDR3 has 12 amino acids. CDR3 residues: CASSPRAAEAFF.

The rearrangement links TRBV29-1 to TRBJ2-1; TCRdb outputs TRBD2, but without DNA this stays unchecked. This CDR3 spans 23 amino acids. CDR1 is SQVTM and CDR2 is ANQGSEA in the germline V gene. This CDR3 is CSAPRIPGTPGLAGEGSYNEQFF.

The chain joins TRBV7-9 to TRBJ2-7; the D call of TRBD1 rests on TCRdb alone, since no DNA is present to check it. CDR1 and CDR2 from the germline V gene are SEHNR and FQNEAQ (reference sequence). The length of the CDR3 is 15 residues. CDR3 in amino acids: CASSLLRVGPYEQYF.

The J gene is TRBJ2-1, the V gene TRBV3-1; TCRdb's D call of TRBD2 is untestable without DNA. The CDR3 covers 14 residues. CDR1 is LGHDT, CDR2 YNNKEL, per germline (reference sequence). This chain's CDR3 is CASSRGLADPEQFF.

The V gene is TRBV3-1, the J gene TRBJ2-1; TCRdb's D call of TRBD1 is untestable without DNA. The CDR3 extends over 14 amino acids. The germline V gene encodes CDR1 LGHDT and CDR2 YNNKEL (reference sequence). CDR3 protein: CASSEESGYNEQFF.

The V and J genes are TRBV9 and TRBJ1-5; TCRdb indicates TRBD1, and absent DNA this call remains unverified. The CDR3 runs 16 residues. Germline V CDR1 and CDR2: SGDLS, YYNGEE. This CDR3 is CASSEGGDSTNQPQHF.

The chain combines TRBV29-1 with TRBJ2-1; as DNA is missing, the TRBD1 call by TCRdb cannot be tested. The germline V gene encodes CDR1 SQVTM and CDR2 ANQGSEA. The CDR3 spans 14 residues. CDR3 region: CSVDLEGAGNEQFF.

The rearrangement links TRBV5-1 to TRBJ2-7; with no DNA, the TCRdb D assignment of TRBD1 cannot be verified. Per germline, CDR1 SGHRS and CDR2 YFSETQ. CDR3 length equals 15 residues. The CDR3 sequence is CASSLGQGEYYEQYF.